This T cell receptor (beta chain) was sequenced in a study of Graves' ophthalmopathy and Graves' hyperthyroidism. On the study more broadly: Specimen type is peripheral blood, obtained at initial diagnosis before any treatment. General study findings and limits: Thyroid clonotypes that were expanded above 0.001 frequency mostly also appeared in blood.

About this clonotype: Its antigen remains unknown.

Included hyperthyroidism patients were aged 18 to 65 and newly diagnosed (under 2 months' duration). Orbital computed tomography and thyroid ultrasound, along with TRAb, serum thyroxine and clinical symptoms, underpinned diagnosis. TCR beta CDR3 regions were amplified from RNA transcripts. RT-PCR with HTBI primers came first, then second-round multiplex PCR. TCRdb called the multiplex PCR reads again in MiXCR, with one record for every CDR3 protein. Of more than 300,000 distinct CDR3 sequences listed, approximately 17% are singletons. The sample was peripheral blood. The source is an adult woman with stable Graves' hyperthyroidism.

CDR3 sequence reads: CASSSGGQGRNQPQHF. The CDR3 DNA reads TGTGCCAGCAGCTCAGGAGGACAGGGACGCAATCAGCCCCAGCATTTT. This chain connects TRBV11-2 to TRBJ1-5; 8 positions match TRBD1. Losses at the gene ends were 4 bases for V and 2 bases for J; bases not matched to a gene: 7. The CDR3 extends over 16 amino acids. Germline V gives CDR1 SGHAT, CDR2 FQNNGV.